This T cell receptor (beta chain) was retrieved from a study of T cells in Graves' hyperthyroidism and ophthalmopathy. Overall study results and limits: Most clonotypes that expanded in the thyroid above 0.001 also showed up in blood.

TCR beta CDR3 regions were amplified from RNA transcripts. Primed by the HTBI set, a first-round RT-PCR was run on the TCR CDR3. Each CDR3 protein is one row after TCRdb ran MiXCR on the multiplex PCR reads. The sample has hundreds of thousands of distinct CDR3 sequences; 20% to 25% are singletons. Reasons for excluding patients were uncontrolled infection, other autoimmune disease, pregnancy or lactation. Each diagnosis was grounded in clinical symptoms, serum thyroxine and TRAb, thyroid ultrasound, and orbital computed tomography. A remark on this clonotype: What it binds is not known.

The germline V gene has CDR1 MGHRA and CDR2 YSYEKL. V gave up 4 bases and J gave up 0 bases, with 12 bases separating them. The CDR3 loop spans 15 amino acids. Sequenced input: blood. The J gene is TRBJ1-1, the V gene TRBV4-1; no clear D gene. This TCR came from a man aged 30 to 39 with Graves' ophthalmopathy. The CDR3, as DNA: TGCGCCAGCAGCCCTGGGCCCAGTCTGAACACTGAAGCTTTCTTT. Its protein is CASSPGPSLNTEAFF.